Listed here is a single TCR beta chain. The sample has other DNA sequences that encode this CDR3 too. The CDR3 consists of 12 residues. Trimming removed 3 bases at V and 3 bases at J, with 6 bases between. Germline-derived CDR1 and CDR2 are MDHEN and SYDVKM. The data belong to a study of shared clonotypes between healthy human individuals. Study overall: In total, the donors were two women and a few men aged 18 to 49.

A deep-level run was used for the assay. The assay was immunoSEQ multiplex PCR, and TCRdb's table has in-frame clones only and misses some. The sample lists 470,000 or so clones, over 75% occurring once. Genomic DNA from unsorted samples was obtained from 80 million to 100 million PBMCs (per sample). The chain recombines TRBV28 with TRBJ2-7; the D gene is possibly TRBD1 (5 bases). Sequencing used PBMCs. This TCR came from a woman aged 40 to 50 in good health. Some clones in this sample may be carry-over from other donors' samples. The CDR3 DNA reads TGTGCCAGCAGTTTGCAGGGCTACGAGCAGTACTTC. Translating it yields CASSLQGYEQYF.